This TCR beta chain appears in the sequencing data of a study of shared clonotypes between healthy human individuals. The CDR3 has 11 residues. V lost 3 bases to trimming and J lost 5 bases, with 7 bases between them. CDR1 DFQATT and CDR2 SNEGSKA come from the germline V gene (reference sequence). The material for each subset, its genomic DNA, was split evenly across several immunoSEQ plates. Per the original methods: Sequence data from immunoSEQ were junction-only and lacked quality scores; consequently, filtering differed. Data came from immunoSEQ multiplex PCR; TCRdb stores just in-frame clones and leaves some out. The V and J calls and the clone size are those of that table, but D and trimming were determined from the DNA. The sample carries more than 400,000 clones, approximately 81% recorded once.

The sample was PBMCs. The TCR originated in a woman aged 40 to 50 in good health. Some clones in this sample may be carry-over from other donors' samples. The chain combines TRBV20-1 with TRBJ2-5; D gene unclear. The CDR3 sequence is CSASPTETQYF. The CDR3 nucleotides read TGCAGTGCTAGCCCGACTGAGACCCAGTACTTC.